The 14 T cell receptor beta chains in this list originate from one sample, sequenced in a study of cytomegalovirus exposure and HLA in healthy donors. The table came from immunoSEQ multiplex PCR; TCRdb's copy has only in-frame clones and leaves some out. The repertoire holds about 200,000 clones, with around 86% as singletons. Sequences were obtained from PBMCs. The receptor source for this set is a woman between 18 and 30 years old in good health and CMV-seropositive.

On this clone itself: Other DNA sequences of this sample code for an identical CDR3. The genes are TRBV28 and TRBJ2-7, with 7 bases identical to TRBD2. The V gene end was trimmed by 3 bases and the J gene end by 2 bases; junction bases not matched to a gene: 4. Germline CDR1 and CDR2: MDHEN and SYDVKM. There are 14 residues in the CDR3. CDR3 loop: CASSFGGRAYEQYF. The CDR3 coding sequence is TGTGCCAGCAGTTTTGGTGGGAGGGCCTACGAGCAGTACTTC.

In its sample, this clone was seen a few times. In DNA form, the CDR3 reads TGTGCCAGCAGTGGGGACACCTACAATGAGCAGTTCTTC. As protein: CASSGDTYNEQFF. The rearrangement uses TRBV6-4 and TRBJ2-1, with D maybe TRBD1 (6 bases). CDR3 length: 13 amino acids. V was pared by 4 bases and J by 2 bases, with 6 bases between. Germline V CDR1 and CDR2: MRHNA, SNTAGT.

V and J are TRBV18 and TRBJ1-1, with 10 bases lining up with TRBD1. The ends lost 0 bases at V and 4 bases at J; junction bases unmatched: 11. This CDR3 contains 18 residues. From germline, CDR1 is KGHSH and CDR2 LQKENI. This CDR3 is CASSPPVGTGARSTEAFF. DNA for the CDR3: TGTGCCAGCTCACCACCGGTCGGGACAGGGGCGCGGAGCACTGAAGCTTTCTTT. The whole variable domain, remainder taken from reference TRBV18 and TRBJ1-1, is NAGVMQNPRHLVRRRGQEARLRCSPMKGHSHVYWYRQLPEEGLKFMVYLQKENIIDESGMPKERFSAEFPKEGPSILRIQQVVRGDSAAYFCASSPPVGTGARSTEAFFGQGTRLTVV.

This clone was counted once. This specimen includes other DNA sequences encoding the same CDR3. The CDR3 region is CASSPRGNYGYTF. In DNA, the CDR3 is TGTGCCAGCAGTCCCAGGGGTAACTATGGCTACACCTTC. The V and J genes are TRBV27 and TRBJ1-2, with D perhaps TRBD1 (6 bases). The germline gives CDR1 MNHEY, CDR2 SMNVEV (reference sequence). V lost 5 bases, J lost 1 base, and 8 bases lay in between. CDR3 length: 13 residues.

The chain joins TRBV9 to TRBJ2-3, with D possibly matching TRBD2 (5 bases). The germline gives CDR1 SGDLS, CDR2 YYNGEE. V was cut by 0 bases and J by 2 bases, with 7 bases left in between. This CDR3 spans 14 amino acids. The CDR3 loop reads CASSVGGLTDTQYF. DNA of the CDR3: TGTGCCAGCAGCGTAGGAGGGCTCACAGATACGCAGTATTTT.

V is TRBV4-1 and J is TRBJ1-4; D is undetermined. Germline V gives CDR1 MGHRA, CDR2 YSYEKL. Deletions cut 1 base from V and 8 bases from J, with 14 bases between. CDR3 length: 15 residues. The CDR3 sequence is CASSQAPSGREKLFF. The CDR3 DNA sequence: TGCGCCAGCAGCCAAGCTCCCTCGGGGAGGGAAAAACTGTTTTTT.

This chain connects TRBV7-3 to TRBJ2-7; D is possibly TRBD1 (6 bases). This CDR3 has 12 amino acids. Germline values: CDR1 SGHTA, CDR2 FQGTGA. The V end lost 5 bases, the J end lost 6 bases, and 11 bases lay between the germline ends. CDR3 region: CASSIQGSEQYF. DNA for the CDR3: TGTGCCAGCAGCATACAGGGTAGCGAGCAGTACTTC.

The V call is TRBV19, the J call TRBJ1-2; D uncertain. This CDR3 has 11 amino acids. V was trimmed by 3 bases and J by 6 bases, leaving 5 bases between them. Germline lookup yields CDR1 LNHDA and CDR2 SQIVND (reference sequence). CDR3 nucleotides: TGTGCCAGTAGTATGAGGGATGGCTACACCTTC. This codes for CASSMRDGYTF.

This clone was picked up one time. This chain uses TRBV9 with TRBJ1-1; D gene ambiguous. The germline V and J ends were trimmed by 4 bases and 0 bases, with 13 bases remaining between them. The CDR3 runs to 15 residues. Germline CDR1 is SGDLS and CDR2 is YYNGEE. The CDR3 loop reads CASSPRGGVNTEAFF. CDR3 nucleotide sequence: TGTGCCAGCAGCCCCCGGGGAGGTGTGAACACTGAAGCTTTCTTT.

The rearrangement links TRBV5-4 to TRBJ2-2; 11 bases are a match to TRBD2. The CDR3 loop spans 16 amino acids. V was clipped by 2 bases and J by 6 bases; unmatched bases: 6. Germline V CDR1 and CDR2: SGHNT, YYREEE (reference sequence). The CDR3: CASSFSGRGLSGELFF. The CDR3 coding sequence is TGTGCCAGCAGCTTTAGCGGGAGGGGTCTGTCCGGGGAGCTGTTTTTT.

The chain uses TRBV28 and TRBJ2-7; 8 nucleotides line up with TRBD1. V was clipped by 3 bases and J by 7 bases; unmatched bases: 5. The length of the CDR3 is 13 residues. CDR1 is MDHEN, CDR2 SYDVKM, per germline. CDR3 nucleotide sequence: TGTGCCAGCAGTTTGCCAGGGGGCAGGGAGCAGTACTTC. Protein sequence: CASSLPGGREQYF.

The V gene is TRBV4-1, the J gene TRBJ2-6, with D unclear. Germline CDR1 and CDR2: MGHRA and YSYEKL. There are 17 residues in the CDR3. Between the trimmed V and J ends, which lost 1 base and 1 base, there was a span of 11 bases. The CDR3 protein is CASSQVPGSSGANVLTF. The CDR3 nucleotides read TGCGCCAGCAGCCAAGTACCCGGGTCGTCTGGGGCCAACGTCCTGACTTTC.

As for this clone: Germline and junction disagree at one end, which may indicate a read error. The rearrangement uses TRBV7-7 and TRBJ2-5; 10 bases agree with TRBD1. The CDR3 is 15 amino acids. CDR1 SSHAT and CDR2 FNYEAQ come from the germline V gene (reference sequence). CDR3 in amino acids: CASSLGDRGGETQYF. CDR3 DNA: TGTGCTAGCAGCTTAGGGGACAGGGGAGGAGAGACCCAGTACTTC.

This clone has a handful of counts. The chain links TRBV5-6 to TRBJ2-7; 7 nucleotides agree with TRBD2. Germline V gene sequence: CDR1 SGHDT, CDR2 YYEEEE. V trimming: 4 bases; J trimming: 7 bases; junction bases outside the gene matches: 14. CDR3 length equals 15 residues. CDR3 in DNA: TGTGCCAGCAGCCTCGGACTAGTTGGGGCGCTGGAGCAGTACTTC. It encodes CASSLGLVGALEQYF.